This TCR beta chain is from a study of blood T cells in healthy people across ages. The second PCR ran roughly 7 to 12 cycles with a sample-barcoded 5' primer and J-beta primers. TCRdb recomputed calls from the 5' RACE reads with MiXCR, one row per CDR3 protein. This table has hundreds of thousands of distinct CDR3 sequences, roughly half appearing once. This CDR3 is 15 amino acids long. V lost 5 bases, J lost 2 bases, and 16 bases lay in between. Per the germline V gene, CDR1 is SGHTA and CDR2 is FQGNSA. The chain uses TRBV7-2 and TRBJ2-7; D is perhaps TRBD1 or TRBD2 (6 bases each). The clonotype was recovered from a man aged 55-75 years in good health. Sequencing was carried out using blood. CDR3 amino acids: CASSQGGPGTYEQYF. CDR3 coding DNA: TGTGCCAGCAGCCAAGGGGGGCCGGGGACCTACGAGCAGTACTTC. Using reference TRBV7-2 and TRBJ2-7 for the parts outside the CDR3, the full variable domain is GAGVSQSPSNKVTEKGKDVELRCDPISGHTALYWYRQSLGQGLEFLIYFQGNSAPDKSGLPSDRFSAERTGGSVSTLTIQRTQQEDSAVYLCASSQGGPGTYEQYFGPGTRLTVT.